This TCR beta chain was sequenced in a study of cytomegalovirus exposure and HLA in healthy donors. PCR was performed using 60 Vbeta and 13 Jbeta primers. Generated by immunoSEQ multiplex PCR, the TCRdb table keeps only in-frame clones and is missing some. The sample has around 130,000 clones, 75% to 90% seen once. The TCR originated in a woman aged 25 to 39 in good health and CMV-seropositive. The sequenced sample was PBMCs.

The CDR3 protein is CASSVSPLSYEQYF. The CDR3 DNA reads TGTGCCAGCAGCGTTTCCCCCCTCTCCTACGAGCAGTACTTC. The chain has TRBV9 and TRBJ2-7; D unclear. Germline CDR1 reads SGDLS; CDR2 reads YYNGEE. V was shortened by 2 bases and J by 0 bases, with 9 bases between the two germline ends. CDR3 size: 14 residues.